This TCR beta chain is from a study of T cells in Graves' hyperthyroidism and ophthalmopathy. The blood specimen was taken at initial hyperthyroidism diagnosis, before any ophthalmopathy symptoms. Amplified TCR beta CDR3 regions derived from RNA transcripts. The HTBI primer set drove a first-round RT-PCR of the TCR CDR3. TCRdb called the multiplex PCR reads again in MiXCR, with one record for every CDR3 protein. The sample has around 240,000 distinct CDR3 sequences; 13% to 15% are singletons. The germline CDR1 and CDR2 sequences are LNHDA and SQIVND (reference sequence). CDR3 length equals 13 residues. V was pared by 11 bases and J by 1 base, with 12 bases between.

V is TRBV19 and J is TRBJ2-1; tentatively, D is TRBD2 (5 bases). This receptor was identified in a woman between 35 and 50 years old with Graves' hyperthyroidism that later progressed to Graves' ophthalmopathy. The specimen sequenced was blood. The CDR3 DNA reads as TGTGCCTCTATGGAGCGGTCCTACAATGAGCAGTTCTTC. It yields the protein CASMERSYNEQFF.